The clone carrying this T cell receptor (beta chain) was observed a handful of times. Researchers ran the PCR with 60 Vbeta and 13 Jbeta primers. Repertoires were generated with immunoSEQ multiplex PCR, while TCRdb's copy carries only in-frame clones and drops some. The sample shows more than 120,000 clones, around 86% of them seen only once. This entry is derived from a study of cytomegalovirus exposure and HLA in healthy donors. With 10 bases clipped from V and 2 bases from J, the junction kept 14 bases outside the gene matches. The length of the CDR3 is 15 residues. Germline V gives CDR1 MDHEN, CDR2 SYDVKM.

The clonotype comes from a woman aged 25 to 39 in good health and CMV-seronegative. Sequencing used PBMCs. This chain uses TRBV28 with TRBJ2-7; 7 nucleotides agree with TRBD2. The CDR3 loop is CATQPRLAATYEQYF. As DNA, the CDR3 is TGTGCCACCCAGCCTCGACTAGCCGCAACCTACGAGCAGTACTTC.